This T cell receptor (beta chain) was sequenced during a study of PD-1 blockade in mismatch repair-deficient tumors (dated by TCRdb to 2016 to 2017). With respect to the entire study: Between September 2013 and September 2016, the trial enrolled 70 to 100 consecutive patients with more than 10 mismatch repair-deficient cancer types, every one of whom had been previously treated and was progressing. Tumor-associated T cell clones were tracked in the peripheral blood of patients responding to PD-1 blockade by deep sequencing of TCR CDR3 regions.

The method was the immunoSEQ multiplex PCR assay. In TCRdb, the immuneACCESS table is reduced to in-frame sequences with V and J assigned. These tables do not hold every clone; where another copy was compared, an unresolved V gene accounts for under half, and the others remain unexplained. This sample lists 80,000 to 130,000 clones; over 75% were detected once. In total, the top ten clones hold 6.3% of the sample. A note on this clone: The antigen it recognizes is unknown. Per-nucleotide qualities are absent, and no much larger clonotype sits a single base away.

Mismatch repair deficiency in every enrolled patient was established by polymerase chain reaction or immunohistochemistry. Three patients who responded to pembrolizumab therapy underwent TCR sequencing. The phase II trial prospectively evaluated PD-1 blockade with pembrolizumab in advanced mismatch repair-deficient cancers, independent of tissue of origin. Serial peripheral blood T cell samples were collected before and at multiple times after starting PD-1 blockade. The timing of each blood sample was reported as weeks after the first dose of pembrolizumab. What the study reported, not specific to this receptor: Rapid expansion after pembrolizumab followed by contraction, generally before radiologic responses, was shown by tumor-resident clones, which were often undetectable in blood before treatment.

The source of this sequence is an adult with mismatch repair-deficient cancer. This material consisted of peripheral blood, taken about eight months after starting pembrolizumab.

The DNA sequence reads TGTGCCATCAGTGAGTCAAGGAACTCTGGAAACACCATATATTTT. This sequence encodes CAISESRNSGNTIYF. Recombination joined TRBV10-3 with TRBJ1-3, with no D gene named confidently. Measured from the cysteine to the phenylalanine, the CDR3 is 15 residues long. This entry keeps only the CDR3 DNA: 45 bases, framed from base 1. Trimming removed 0 bases from V and 0 bases from J, leaving 6 bases between the germline ends. From a lookup of the germline V gene, CDR1 and CDR2 are ENHRY and SYGVKD.